The present T cell receptor (beta chain) was sequenced within a study of breast tumors, draining lymph nodes, adjacent tissues. Each CDR3 protein is one row after TCRdb ran MiXCR on the multiplex PCR reads. The sample has approximately 120,000 distinct CDR3 sequences, about 20% seen once; the top ten hold about 2%. This CDR3 has 12 residues. The V gene's germline CDR1 is SGHNT and CDR2 YYREEE (reference sequence). V lost 1 base, J lost 4 bases, and 3 bases lay in between. Axillary draining lymph nodes of breast cancer patients supplied the node samples. On this clonotype: As yet, its antigen is unknown.

Study observations and caveats: Tumor repertoires ranked between lymph nodes and nontumor tissue in diversity, with V and J gene preferences. That most tumor T cells come from lymph nodes remained unproven.

The sample consisted of axillary lymph node tissue. The gene calls are TRBV5-4 and TRBJ1-5; D gene uncertain. The receptor comes from a female donor with breast cancer. Some clones in this sample may be carry-over from other donors' samples. In nucleotides, the CDR3 is TGTGCCAGCAGCTTGTTTAATCAGCCCCAGCATTTT. Its translation is CASSLFNQPQHF.